A single sample is the source of the 10 T cell receptor beta chains below, sequenced in a study of T cell responses to AZD1222 COVID-19 vaccine. Sequencing used immunoSEQ multiplex PCR; TCRdb keeps in-frame clones, though not all of them. The table includes 170,000 or so clones, almost 90% detected once. This sample comprised peripheral blood, obtained 28 days after the second AZD1222 dose. The receptor source for this set is an adult who received the AZD1222 COVID-19 vaccine.

The genes are TRBV10-3 and TRBJ2-5; 8 bases map to TRBD1. CDR1 and CDR2 (germline): ENHRY, SYGVKD. The V gene end was trimmed by 6 bases and the J gene end by 4 bases; junction bases not matched to a gene: 7. The CDR3 extends over 14 amino acids. The CDR3 reads CAIRPGQGVETQYF. The CDR3 DNA reads TGTGCCATCAGGCCTGGACAGGGAGTAGAGACCCAGTACTTC.

The V gene is TRBV5-6, the J gene TRBJ1-5, with unresolved D. This CDR3 region has 18 residues. V was clipped by 1 base and J by 3 bases, with 20 bases between them. Germline V gene sequence: CDR1 SGHDT, CDR2 YYEEEE. The CDR3 bases are TGTGCCAGCAGCTTGTCGGGCAGGATGGACGCAGCCAATCAGCCCCAGCATTTT. It yields the protein CASSLSGRMDAANQPQHF.

This chain uses TRBV7-6 with TRBJ2-1, with TRBD1 identical over 9 bases. Germline CDR1 reads SGHVS; CDR2 reads FNYEAQ. The V and J ends lost 5 bases and 9 bases, in that order; junction bases with no gene match: 11. The CDR3 contains 15 residues. The CDR3 DNA sequence: TGTGCCAGCAGCGCACTCGGGACAGGGATAGGTGAGCAGTTCTTC. It specifies CASSALGTGIGEQFF.

The J gene is TRBJ2-7, the V gene TRBV5-5, with TRBD1 matching 7 bases. The CDR3 covers 15 residues. V shed 1 base and J 7 bases; nucleotides not matched to a gene: 11. Germline V gives CDR1 SGHKS, CDR2 YYEKEE (reference sequence). For the CDR3, the DNA is TGTGCCAGCAGCTTGACAGGGGATTTTGTAATAGAGCAGTACTTC. Its protein is CASSLTGDFVIEQYF.

This clone was picked up one time. The chain links TRBV7-8 to TRBJ2-5; 7 bases map to TRBD1. Germline CDR1 and CDR2: SGHVS and FQNEAQ. The CDR3 is 15 amino acids. The V gene end was trimmed by 7 bases and the J gene end by 2 bases; junction bases not matched to a gene: 10. The DNA of the CDR3 is TGTGCCAGCATGCGGTCCTCGGGACAGCAAGAGACCCAGTACTTC. This gives the protein CASMRSSGQQETQYF. The full variable domain, with the rest looked up from reference TRBV7-8 and TRBJ2-5, is GAGVSQSPRYKVAKRGQDVALRCDPISGHVSLFWYQQALGQGPEFLTYFQNEAQLDKSGLPSDRFFAERPEGSVSTLKIQRTQQEDSAVYLCASMRSSGQQETQYFGPGTRLLVL.

The gene calls are TRBV7-2 and TRBJ2-7; tentative D call: TRBD2 (6 bases). With 3 bases removed from V and 0 bases from J, the gap between germline ends came to 9 bases. Germline V gene sequence: CDR1 SGHTA, CDR2 FQGNSA. The CDR3 loop spans 14 amino acids. The CDR3 bases are TGTGCCAGCAGCTTCTGGGGGGTCTCCTACGAGCAGTACTTC. The encoded protein is CASSFWGVSYEQYF.

The rearrangement links TRBV4-1 to TRBJ2-1, with 7 positions matching TRBD2. The junction had 16 bases not matched to a gene; V was cut back by 3 bases and J by 8 bases. Germline CDR1 reads MGHRA; CDR2 reads YSYEKL. The CDR3 contains 17 residues. CDR3: CASSHEITSAFGDEQFF. In DNA form, the CDR3 reads TGCGCCAGCAGCCACGAAATTACTAGCGCCTTTGGGGATGAGCAGTTCTTC.

This clone was detected a few times. V gene TRBV5-6 combines with J gene TRBJ1-2; D unclear. The germline gives CDR1 SGHDT, CDR2 YYEEEE. CDR3 length: 15 residues. Trimming left V 0 bases short and J 0 bases short, with 9 bases between. The CDR3 DNA reads as TGTGCCAGCAGCTTGGATAGCTACGCTAACTATGGCTACACCTTC. Encoded protein: CASSLDSYANYGYTF.

The V gene is TRBV6-5, the J gene TRBJ2-5; possibly TRBD1 for D (6 bases). Trimming stripped 6 bases from V and 3 bases from J, with 17 bases between. This CDR3 has 15 residues. Germline CDR1 reads MNHEY; CDR2 reads SVGAGI. CDR3 sequence: CASSLLGQGKETQYF. The CDR3 nucleotides are TGTGCCAGCAGCTTACTCGGGCAGGGGAAAGAGACCCAGTACTTC.

The V and J genes are TRBV5-5 and TRBJ2-3; 7 nucleotides match TRBD2. Trimming removed 4 bases from V and 3 bases from J; junction bases left unmatched: 11. CDR1 is SGHKS and CDR2 is YYEKEE in the germline V gene (reference sequence). CDR3 length: 16 amino acids. The CDR3 reads CASSLSPAGLTDTQYF. The CDR3 DNA follows: TGTGCCAGCAGCCTATCACCAGCGGGGCTGACAGATACGCAGTATTTT.